Below are 24 T cell receptor beta chains sequenced from a single sample in a study of blood T cells in healthy people across ages. A second PCR of 7 to 11 cycles used a sample-barcoded 5' primer and a J-beta primer mix. From the 5' RACE reads, TCRdb called clonotypes with MiXCR, one entry per CDR3 protein. The sample holds some 1.5 million distinct CDR3 sequences, roughly 27% seen once. The specimen was blood. These TCRs come from a woman in her thirties in good health.

On this clonotype: This may stem from a read error, because a much larger clone lies one nucleotide away. The V gene is TRBV20-1, the J gene TRBJ2-7; tentative D call: TRBD2 (7 bases). The CDR3 contains 13 residues. Germline CDR1 reads DFQATT; CDR2 reads SNEGSKA (reference sequence). DNA of the CDR3: TGCAATGCTGGAGGGGGGGGATCCTACGAGCAGTACTTC. This translates into CNAGGGGSYEQYF.

This clonotype was detected many times. The chain has TRBV6-2 or TRBV6-3 and TRBJ2-7; perhaps TRBD2 as D (5 bases). The CDR3 is made up of 13 amino acids. Germline V CDR1 and CDR2: MNHEY, SVGEGT. V gave up 2 bases and J gave up 5 bases, with 10 bases separating them. Here the CDR3 DNA reads TGTGCCAGCAGTTACCTAGCTGGGGACGAGCAGTACTTC. Its translation: CASSYLAGDEQYF.

The chain is built from TRBV6-5 and TRBJ2-6, with TRBD2 as a possible D gene (6 bases). The germline CDR1 and CDR2 sequences are MNHEY and SVGAGI. The CDR3 totals 18 residues. V lost 4 bases to trimming and J lost 0 bases, with 16 bases between them. The CDR3, as DNA: TGTGCCAGCAGTTTAACCGGGAGTCAGAGCTCTGGGGCCAACGTCCTGACTTTC. Its protein product is CASSLTGSQSSGANVLTF.

This chain connects TRBV5-1 to TRBJ1-5, with D perhaps matching TRBD1 (5 bases). Trimming took 4 bases from V and 4 from J, leaving 15 bases between them. CDR1 and CDR2 from the germline V gene are SGHRS and YFSETQ. The CDR3 sequence is 15 residues long. CDR3 coding DNA: TGCGCCAGCAGCCCCCGGGGAGGGGCTAATCAGCCCCAGCATTTT. Amino acid sequence: CASSPRGGANQPQHF. The whole variable domain, remainder taken from reference TRBV5-1 and TRBJ1-5, is KAGVTQTPRYLIKTRGQQVTLSCSPISGHRSVSWYQQTPGQGLQFLFEYFSETQRNKGNFPGRFSGRQFSNSRSEMNVSTLELGDSALYLCASSPRGGANQPQHFGDGTRLSIL.

Notes on this clonotype: An end of the junction does not agree with germline; a read error may underlie this. V and J are TRBV20-1 and TRBJ1-2; 12 positions agree with TRBD1. The CDR3 is 16 amino acids. Germline V gene lookup returns CDR1 DFQATT and CDR2 SNEGSKA (reference sequence). In DNA, the CDR3 is TGCAGTGCTAGTACCTTGGGACAGGGGGCGAACTGTGGCTACACCTTC. It is translated as CSASTLGQGANCGYTF.

This clonotype was counted ten times or more. The V call is TRBV4-3, the J call TRBJ2-1; D may be TRBD2 (6 bases). Trimming stripped 3 bases from V and 9 bases from J, with 18 bases between. CDR1 and CDR2 (germline): LGHNA, YSLEER. The CDR3 sequence is 15 residues long. As DNA, the CDR3 is TGCGCCAGCAGCCAGGGACTGGCGGGAAGCAGTGAGCAGTTCTTC. It yields the protein CASSQGLAGSSEQFF.

This chain joins TRBV4-1 and TRBJ1-5; TRBD1 is a possible D gene (5 bases). The CDR3 contains 16 residues. Germline V gives CDR1 MGHRA, CDR2 YSYEKL. Trimming removed 2 bases at V and 1 base at J, with 12 bases between. CDR3 bases: TGCGCCAGCAGCCAACTGGGGACCAAGAGCAATCAGCCCCAGCATTTT. This translates into CASSQLGTKSNQPQHF.

This clonotype was recorded at least ten times. This chain connects TRBV5-4 to TRBJ2-5; weak D call: TRBD2 (6 bases). Deletions cut 1 base from V and 6 bases from J, with 16 bases between. Germline V gene data show CDR1 as SGHNT and CDR2 as YYREEE (reference sequence). The CDR3 loop spans 15 amino acids. DNA for the CDR3: TGTGCCAGCAGCTTGCCCGAGGAGGGTAAAAAGACCCAGTACTTC. Protein sequence: CASSLPEEGKKTQYF.

This clonotype was seen ten or more times. The chain carries TRBV20-1 and TRBJ1-2; D gene unclear. The CDR3 sequence is 12 residues long. The V and J ends lost 4 bases and 0 bases respectively, with 6 bases between them. Germline CDR1 reads DFQATT; CDR2 reads SNEGSKA (reference sequence). CDR3 region: CSAKGANYGYTF. The CDR3 region has the DNA TGCAGTGCTAAAGGAGCTAACTATGGCTACACCTTC.

This clonotype turned up a few times. The rearrangement links TRBV27 to TRBJ2-1; TRBD2 might be the D (7 bases). Trimming pared 5 bases from V and 7 bases from J, leaving 15 bases between. Germline loops: CDR1 MNHEY, CDR2 SMNVEV (reference sequence). The CDR3 is 14 residues long. The CDR3 DNA reads as TGTGCCAGCAGTCCCCTAGGGGGGGGGAATGAGCAGTTCTTC. Translating it yields CASSPLGGGNEQFF.

V and J are TRBV10-3 and TRBJ2-3; the D gene could be TRBD1 or TRBD2 (5 bases each). Trimming pared 4 bases from V and 2 bases from J, leaving 10 bases between. There are 14 residues in the CDR3. Germline V gene lookup returns CDR1 ENHRY and CDR2 SYGVKD. CDR3 nucleotide sequence: TGTGCCATCAGTGGAGGGGATTTCACAGATACGCAGTATTTT. Protein: CAISGGDFTDTQYF.

The chain employs TRBV5-4 and TRBJ2-5; 9 nucleotides match TRBD1. CDR3 length: 18 residues. V lost 4 bases, J lost 4 bases, and 17 bases stayed unmatched. Germline CDR1 SGHNT, CDR2 YYREEE (reference sequence). The chain's CDR3 is CASSPGAGDRERGETQYF. The CDR3 nucleotides are TGTGCCAGCAGCCCCGGGGCGGGGGACAGGGAAAGGGGAGAGACCCAGTACTTC. Full variable domain (remainder filled in from reference TRBV5-4 and TRBJ2-5): ETGVTQSPTHLIKTRGQQVTLRCSSQSGHNTVSWYQQALGQGPQFIFQYYREEENGRGNFPPRFSGLQFPNYSSELNVNALELDDSALYLCASSPGAGDRERGETQYFGPGTRLLVL.

This chain joins TRBV20-1 and TRBJ2-7; the match to TRBD2 covers 15 bases. The germline V gene encodes CDR1 DFQATT and CDR2 SNEGSKA (reference sequence). After removal of 3 bases from V and 3 bases from J, the junction contained 9 bases not matched to a gene. There are 17 residues in the CDR3. The CDR3 sequence: CSASYWGLAGGNYEQYF. The CDR3 coding sequence is TGCAGTGCTAGTTATTGGGGACTAGCGGGGGGCAACTACGAGCAGTACTTC.

The CDR3 nucleotides read TGTGCCAGCAGCTTAGCTGGCGGAGGTCCCTACTACGAGCAGTACTTC. Translated: CASSLAGGGPYYEQYF. The chain is built from TRBV11-2 and TRBJ2-7, with TRBD2 as a possible D gene (5 bases). The V end was cut by 1 base, the J end by 3 bases, with 16 bases between. The CDR3 runs 16 residues. Germline CDR1 is SGHAT and CDR2 is FQNNGV.

With respect to this clonotype: An end of the junction does not agree with germline; a read error may underlie this. The chain joins TRBV20-1 to TRBJ2-1, with D perhaps TRBD2 (6 bases). The germline V gene encodes CDR1 DFQATT and CDR2 SNEGSKA (reference sequence). The CDR3 contains 15 residues. CDR3: CQVERGAQTSNEQFF. The CDR3 bases are TGTCAGGTAGAGCGCGGGGCCCAGACCTCCAATGAGCAGTTCTTC.

V gene TRBV20-1 combines with J gene TRBJ2-1; TRBD1 might be the D (5 bases). V lost 3 bases, J lost 0 bases, and 12 bases lay in between. Germline lookup yields CDR1 DFQATT and CDR2 SNEGSKA (reference sequence). The CDR3 sequence is 15 residues long. CDR3 region: CSARLGDRSYNEQFF. The CDR3 DNA reads as TGCAGTGCTAGGCTAGGGGATCGCTCCTACAATGAGCAGTTCTTC.

CDR3 amino acids: CASSLGDRTKNIQYF. The CDR3 DNA sequence: TGTGCCAGCAGCTTAGGTGACAGGACCAAAAACATTCAGTACTTC. The rearrangement uses TRBV7-9 and TRBJ2-4, with a possible D match to TRBD1 (6 bases). The length of the CDR3 is 15 residues. V was trimmed by 1 base and J by 2 bases, leaving 9 bases between them. The germline gives CDR1 SEHNR, CDR2 FQNEAQ (reference sequence).

This clonotype was seen more than once but under ten times. The chain has TRBV20-1 and TRBJ2-1; D ambiguous. Trimming stripped 3 bases from V and 0 bases from J, with 12 bases between. Germline CDR1 is DFQATT and CDR2 is SNEGSKA (reference sequence). The CDR3 covers 15 residues. In DNA form, the CDR3 reads TGCAGTGCTAGGGTAACTTCGCCCTCCTACAATGAGCAGTTCTTC. Its translation is CSARVTSPSYNEQFF.

This clonotype was seen many times. V gene TRBV29-1 combines with J gene TRBJ2-1; weak D call: TRBD2 (5 bases). Between the trimmed V and J ends, which lost 0 bases and 3 bases, there was a span of 9 bases. Germline lookup yields CDR1 SQVTM and CDR2 ANQGSEA. The CDR3 length is 14 residues. The CDR3 nucleotides are TGCAGCGTTGAAGATGGTGCGGGCTACAATGAGCAGTTCTTC. Residues: CSVEDGAGYNEQFF.

The chain couples TRBV3-1 to TRBJ2-7; 11 bases are a match to TRBD2. This CDR3 spans 15 amino acids. Germline V gene data show CDR1 as LGHDT and CDR2 as YNNKEL (reference sequence). V lost 5 bases and J lost 2; bases outside the gene matches: 5. The CDR3 reads CASSIRLAGTYEQYF. CDR3 in DNA: TGTGCCAGCAGCATCCGACTAGCGGGAACCTACGAGCAGTACTTC.

The chain is built from TRBV9 and TRBJ2-5, with D uncertain. V lost 3 bases, J lost 11 bases, and 14 bases lay in between. The CDR3 runs 12 residues. Germline CDR1 SGDLS, CDR2 YYNGEE. The CDR3 loop reads CASSGAGLEQYF. Written as DNA, the CDR3 is TGTGCCAGCAGCGGGGCCGGGTTAGAGCAGTACTTC.

The chain recombines TRBV20-1 with TRBJ2-5, with 8 bases lining up with TRBD1. The V gene's germline CDR1 is DFQATT and CDR2 SNEGSKA (reference sequence). This CDR3 is built from 14 residues. J gave up 3 bases and V 7 bases, and 10 bases lay outside the gene matches. The CDR3 loop is CSVSKDRGKETQYF. In DNA form, the CDR3 reads TGCAGTGTAAGCAAAGACAGGGGAAAAGAGACCCAGTACTTC.

This clonotype was seen only a few times. The chain is built from TRBV5-1 and TRBJ2-3; D perhaps matches TRBD2 (6 bases). From germline, CDR1 is SGHRS and CDR2 YFSETQ. Deletions cut 0 bases from V and 4 bases from J, with 15 bases between. The CDR3 runs 16 residues. Here the CDR3 DNA reads TGCGCCAGCAGCTTGGCGGGAAGTCGGAGGGCAGATACGCAGTATTTT. This translates into CASSLAGSRRADTQYF.

This clonotype was counted a few times. The chain employs TRBV5-1 and TRBJ2-2; D remains ambiguous. Trimming shortened V by 3 bases and J by 7 bases, and 7 bases separated the two germline ends. The germline CDR1 and CDR2 sequences are SGHRS and YFSETQ. This CDR3 has 12 residues. The CDR3: CASSSRVGELFF. DNA for the CDR3: TGCGCCAGCAGCTCGCGTGTCGGGGAGCTGTTTTTT.